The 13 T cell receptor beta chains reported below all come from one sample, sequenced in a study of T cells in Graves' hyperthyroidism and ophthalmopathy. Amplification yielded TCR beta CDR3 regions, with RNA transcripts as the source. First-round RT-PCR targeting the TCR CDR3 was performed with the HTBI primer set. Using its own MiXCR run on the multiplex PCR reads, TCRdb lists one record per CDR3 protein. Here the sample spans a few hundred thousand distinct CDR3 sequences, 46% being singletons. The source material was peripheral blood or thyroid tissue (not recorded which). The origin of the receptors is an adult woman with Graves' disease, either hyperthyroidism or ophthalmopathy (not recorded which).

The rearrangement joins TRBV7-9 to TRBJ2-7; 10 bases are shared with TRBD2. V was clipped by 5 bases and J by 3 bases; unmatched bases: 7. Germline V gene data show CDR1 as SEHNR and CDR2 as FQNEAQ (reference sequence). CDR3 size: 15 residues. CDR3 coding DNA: TGTGCCAGCAGCCACGGTCGGACTAGCGGCTACGAGCAGTACTTC. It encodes CASSHGRTSGYEQYF.

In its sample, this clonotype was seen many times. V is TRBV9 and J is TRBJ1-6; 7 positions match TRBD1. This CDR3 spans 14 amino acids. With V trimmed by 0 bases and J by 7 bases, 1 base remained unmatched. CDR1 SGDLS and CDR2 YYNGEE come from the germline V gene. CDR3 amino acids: CASSVEQGNSPLHF. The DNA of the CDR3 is TGTGCCAGCAGCGTAGAACAGGGGAATTCACCCCTCCACTTT.

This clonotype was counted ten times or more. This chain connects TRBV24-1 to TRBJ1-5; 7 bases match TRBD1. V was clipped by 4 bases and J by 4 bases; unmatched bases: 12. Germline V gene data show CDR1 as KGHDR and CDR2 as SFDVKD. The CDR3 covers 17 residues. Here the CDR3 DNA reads TGTGCCACCAGTGAAGGATACAGGGGAGAATCAAATCAGCCCCAGCATTTT. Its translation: CATSEGYRGESNQPQHF.

For the CDR3, the DNA is TGTGCCAGCTCACCCCCGACTAGCACCGGCTACGAGCAGTACTTC. Encoded protein: CASSPPTSTGYEQYF. The chain carries TRBV18 and TRBJ2-7, with TRBD2 matching over 7 bases. The CDR3 is 15 amino acids. Losses at the gene ends were 3 bases for V and 3 bases for J; bases not matched to a gene: 8. Germline assignment: CDR1 KGHSH and CDR2 LQKENI.

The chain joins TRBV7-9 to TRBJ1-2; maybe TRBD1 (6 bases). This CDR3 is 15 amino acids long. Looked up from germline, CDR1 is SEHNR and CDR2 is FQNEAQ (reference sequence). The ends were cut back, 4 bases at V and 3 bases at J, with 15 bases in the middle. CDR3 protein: CASSSTLQGDYGYTF. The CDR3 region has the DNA TGTGCCAGCAGCTCCACGCTACAGGGAGACTATGGCTACACCTTC.

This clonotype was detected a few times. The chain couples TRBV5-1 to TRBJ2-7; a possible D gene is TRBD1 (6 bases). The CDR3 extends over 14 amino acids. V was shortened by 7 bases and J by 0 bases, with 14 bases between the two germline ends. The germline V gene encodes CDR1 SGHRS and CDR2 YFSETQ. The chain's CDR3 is CASRSRTASYEQYF. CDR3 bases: TGCGCCAGCCGCTCCCGGACAGCCTCCTACGAGCAGTACTTC.

CDR3 region: CAISENLSNYGYTF. CDR3 sequence (DNA): TGTGCCATCAGTGAGAACCTCTCTAACTATGGCTACACCTTC. The chain combines TRBV10-3 with TRBJ1-2, with unresolved D. The germline CDR1 and CDR2 sequences are ENHRY and SYGVKD. There are 14 residues in the CDR3. V was trimmed by 2 bases and J by 0 bases, leaving 7 bases between them.

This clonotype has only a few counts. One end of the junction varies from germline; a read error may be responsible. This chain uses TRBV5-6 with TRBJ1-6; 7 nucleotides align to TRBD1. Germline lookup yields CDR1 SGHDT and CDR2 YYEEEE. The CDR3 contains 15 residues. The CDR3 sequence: CASSPQGIGNSPLHF. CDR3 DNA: TGCGCCAGCAGCCCACAGGGGATTGGAAATTCACCCCTCCACTTT.

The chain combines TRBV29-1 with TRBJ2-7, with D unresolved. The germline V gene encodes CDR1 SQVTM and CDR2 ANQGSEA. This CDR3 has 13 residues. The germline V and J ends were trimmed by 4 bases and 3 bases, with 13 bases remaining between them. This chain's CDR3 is CSVGPPDNYEQYF. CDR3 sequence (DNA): TGCAGCGTTGGCCCCCCAGACAACTACGAGCAGTACTTC.

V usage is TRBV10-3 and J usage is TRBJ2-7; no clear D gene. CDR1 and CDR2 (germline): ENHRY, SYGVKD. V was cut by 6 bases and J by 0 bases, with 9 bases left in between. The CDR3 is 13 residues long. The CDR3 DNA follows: TGTGCCATCAGGAGGACGGTCTCCTACGAGCAGTACTTC. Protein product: CAIRRTVSYEQYF.

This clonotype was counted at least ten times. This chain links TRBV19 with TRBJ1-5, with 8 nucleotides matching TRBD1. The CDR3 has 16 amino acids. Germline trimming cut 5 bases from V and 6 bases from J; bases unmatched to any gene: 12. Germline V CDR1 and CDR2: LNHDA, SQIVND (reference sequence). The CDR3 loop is CASSDTGGWIRQPQHF. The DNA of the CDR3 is TGTGCCAGTAGTGATACAGGGGGTTGGATTCGTCAGCCCCAGCATTTT.

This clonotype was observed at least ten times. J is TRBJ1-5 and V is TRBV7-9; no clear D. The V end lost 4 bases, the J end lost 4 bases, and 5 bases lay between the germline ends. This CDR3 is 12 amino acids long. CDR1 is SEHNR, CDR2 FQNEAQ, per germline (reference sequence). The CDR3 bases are TGTGCCAGCAGCTATCTGAATCAGCCCCAGCATTTT. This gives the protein CASSYLNQPQHF.

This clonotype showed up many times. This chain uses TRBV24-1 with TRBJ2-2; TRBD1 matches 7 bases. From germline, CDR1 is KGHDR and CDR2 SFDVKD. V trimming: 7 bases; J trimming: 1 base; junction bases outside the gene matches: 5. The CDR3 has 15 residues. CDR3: CATRDRQGNTGELFF. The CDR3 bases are TGTGCCACCAGGGATAGACAGGGGAACACCGGGGAGCTGTTTTTT.